The rows below give T cell receptor beta chains drawn from one sample of a study of blood T cells in healthy people across ages. TCRdb reanalysed the 5' RACE reads using MiXCR and keeps one entry per CDR3 protein. The repertoire holds around 1.5 million distinct CDR3 sequences, with approximately 42% as singletons. Source material: blood. Receptors were obtained from a woman aged 18 to 35 in good health. CDR3s include the opening cysteine and the closing phenylalanine or tryptophan. A D gene is named only where the DNA matches it firmly. A row's size may be missing; if present it is once, few, many or a size class.

clone size,D gene,J gene,V gene,CDR3 protein,CDR3 DNA
-,TRBD2,TRBJ2-5,TRBV20-1,CSARDFLADHQETQYF,TGCAGTGCTAGAGATTTCCTAGCGGATCACCAAGAGACCCAGTACTTC
-,-,TRBJ2-7,TRBV10-3,CAISVTPVEQYF,TGTGCCATCAGTGTTACGCCCGTGGAGCAGTACTTC
-,-,TRBJ2-2,TRBV12-3/TRBV12-4,CASSPVGVITGELFF,TGTGCCAGCAGTCCCGTCGGGGTAATCACCGGGGAGCTGTTTTTT
once,-,TRBJ2-7,TRBV4-1,CASSQVGGRGASYNEQYF,TGCGCCAGCAGCCAAGTTGGGGGACGGGGGGCTTCCTACAATGAGCAGTACTTC
few,TRBD2,TRBJ2-7,TRBV6-1,CASSESGSDPYEQYF,TGTGCCAGCAGCGAAAGCGGGAGCGATCCCTACGAGCAGTACTTC
-,-,TRBJ1-2,TRBV16,CASSQSAGFNYGYTF,TGTGCCAGCAGCCAATCGGCAGGATTTAACTATGGCTACACCTTC
few,-,TRBJ2-1,TRBV20-1,CSASKSSSYNEQFF,TGCAGTGCTAGTAAATCAAGCTCCTACAATGAGCAGTTCTTC
once,TRBD2,TRBJ2-7,TRBV29-1,CSVGGDGRSYEQYF,TGCAGCGTTGGGGGGGACGGGAGGTCCTACGAGCAGTACTTC
-,TRBD1,TRBJ1-5,TRBV12-3/TRBV12-4,CASSRTGGQQPQHF,TGTGCCAGCAGCAGGACAGGGGGACAGCAGCCCCAGCATTTT
-,-,TRBJ2-1,TRBV7-3,CASSLVPEETQFF,TGTGCCAGCAGCTTAGTGCCGGAAGAGACCCAGTTCTTC
few,TRBD1,TRBJ2-7,TRBV20-1,CSARDTQGAPEQYF,TGCAGTGCTAGAGATACCCAGGGGGCTCCCGAGCAGTACTTC
-,-,TRBJ1-2,TRBV15,CATSPRALDSFYGYTF,TGTGCCACCAGCCCACGTGCCTTGGACAGCTTCTATGGCTACACCTTC
few,-,TRBJ2-1,TRBV20-1,CSARPGPRNEQFF,TGCAGTGCTAGGCCCGGGCCCAGGAATGAGCAGTTCTTC
few,TRBD2,TRBJ2-1,TRBV25-1,CASSERGGSNEQFF,TGTGCCAGCAGTGAGCGGGGGGGCTCTAATGAGCAGTTCTTC
-,TRBD1,TRBJ1-2,TRBV20-1,CSARARGQVIWGYTF,TGCAGTGCTAGAGCAAGGGGGCAGGTTATATGGGGCTACACCTTC
-,-,TRBJ1-2,TRBV12-3/TRBV12-4,CASSLGTSQRANTF,TGTGCCAGCAGTTTAGGGACATCTCAACGGGCGAACACCTTC
-,-,TRBJ2-7,TRBV4-1,CASSQDGQGFNEQYF,TGCGCCAGCAGCCAAGATGGGCAGGGATTCAACGAGCAGTACTTC
few,TRBD1,TRBJ2-1,TRBV6-2/TRBV6-3,CASSQRQGSSYNEQFF,TGTGCCAGCAGTCAGAGACAGGGGAGCTCCTACAATGAGCAGTTCTTC
many,-,TRBJ2-5,TRBV20-1,CSASGNQETQYF,TGCAGTGCTAGCGGCAACCAAGAGACCCAGTACTTC
few,-,TRBJ1-2,TRBV6-5,CASTSGGIDYGYTF,TGTGCCAGCACCTCGGGGGGCATAGACTATGGCTACACCTTC
-,-,TRBJ1-1,TRBV10-3,CAIVGNTEAFF,TGTGCCATCGTGGGGAACACTGAAGCTTTCTTT
once,TRBD1,TRBJ2-3,TRBV24-1,CATSAEDRGTGTQYF,TGTGCCACCAGTGCGGAGGACAGGGGTACAGGTACGCAGTATTTT
many,-,TRBJ2-7,TRBV29-1,CSVGGGSEQYF,TGCAGCGTCGGTGGGGGGTCCGAGCAGTACTTC
-,-,TRBJ2-7,TRBV7-9,CASSLGLGTLTYEQYF,TGTGCCAGCAGCTTAGGTCTGGGCACCCTAACCTACGAGCAGTACTTC
few,TRBD2,TRBJ2-7,TRBV11-2,CASSFLRSSGHYNEQYF,TGTGCCAGCAGCTTCCTCAGGTCTAGCGGACACTACAATGAGCAGTACTTC
-,TRBD1,TRBJ2-7,TRBV20-1,CSALRLGTEAYEQYF,TGCAGTGCTCTTCGCCTCGGGACAGAAGCCTACGAGCAGTACTTC
-,-,TRBJ1-4,TRBV7-9,CASSLVPGSNEKLFF,TGTGCCAGCAGCTTAGTTCCGGGTAGTAATGAAAAACTGTTTTTT
-,-,TRBJ2-5,TRBV12-3/TRBV12-4,CASSLGPPGVLETQYF,TGTGCCAGCAGTTTAGGGCCACCGGGGGTTCTAGAGACCCAGTACTTC
few,TRBD1,TRBJ1-4,TRBV14,CASSQRGQGNEKLFF,TGTGCCAGCAGCCAACGGGGACAGGGGAATGAAAAACTGTTTTTT
-,TRBD2,TRBJ2-1,TRBV7-9,CASSPRTGGSSYNEQFF,TGTGCCAGCAGTCCTCGGACTGGCGGGAGCTCCTACAATGAGCAGTTCTTC
-,TRBD2,TRBJ2-2,TRBV25-1,CASRGTKNTGELFF,TGTGCCAGCAGAGGGACTAAGAACACCGGGGAGCTGTTTTTT
-,-,TRBJ2-7,TRBV24-1,CATSDGPVYNEQYF,TGTGCCACCAGTGATGGTCCAGTTTACAATGAGCAGTACTTC
-,-,TRBJ2-1,TRBV12-3/TRBV12-4,CASSVLGGQFF,TGTGCCAGCAGTGTGCTCGGTGGGCAGTTCTTC
-,-,TRBJ1-2,TRBV27,CASSETTPARVGNGYTF,TGTGCCAGCAGTGAAACCACGCCCGCCAGGGTGGGAAATGGCTACACCTTC
-,-,TRBJ2-3,TRBV5-6,CASRARRTGTASTDTQYF,TGTGCCAGCAGAGCACGAAGAACCGGGACGGCTAGCACAGATACGCAGTATTTT
-,-,TRBJ1-2,TRBV5-5,CASRNTAGLYGYTF,TGTGCCAGCAGGAATACCGCGGGGCTCTATGGCTACACCTTC
few,TRBD1,TRBJ2-5,TRBV5-1,CASSPPLGGRETQYF,TGCGCCAGCAGCCCCCCGTTAGGGGGCCGGGAGACCCAGTACTTC
-,-,TRBJ2-7,TRBV20-1,CSAPLGATYEQYF,TGCAGTGCCCCCCTGGGGGCCACCTACGAGCAGTACTTC
few,-,TRBJ2-1,TRBV20-1,CSARDGGLSNEQFF,TGCAGTGCTAGAGATGGTGGGTTAAGCAATGAGCAGTTCTTC
few,TRBD2,TRBJ2-5,TRBV7-7,CASSWTSGPQETQYF,TGTGCCAGCAGCTGGACTAGCGGGCCTCAAGAGACCCAGTACTTC
-,-,TRBJ2-5,TRBV15,CATSSDYFQETQYF,TGTGCCACCAGCAGTGACTATTTCCAAGAGACCCAGTACTTC
-,TRBD2,TRBJ2-5,TRBV7-2,CASSLGRGPVEETQYF,TGTGCCAGCAGTCTCGGGAGGGGCCCCGTTGAGGAGACCCAGTACTTC
-,TRBD1,TRBJ1-4,TRBV7-9,CTSSLAPGDSGEKLFF,TGTACCAGCAGCTTAGCTCCCGGGGACAGCGGAGAAAAACTGTTTTTT
many,-,TRBJ1-2,TRBV12-3/TRBV12-4,CATTRNYGYTF,TGTGCCACTACCCGGAACTATGGCTACACCTTC
-,TRBD2,TRBJ2-7,TRBV6-1,CASSELVQRETYEQYF,TGTGCCAGCAGTGAATTAGTCCAGCGGGAGACCTACGAGCAGTACTTC
-,-,TRBJ2-1,TRBV10-3,CAISNTDYSEQFF,TGTGCCATCAGCAATACAGATTACAGTGAGCAGTTCTTC
-,TRBD2,TRBJ2-2,TRBV7-9,CASSETSGVNTGELFF,TGTGCCAGCAGCGAGACTAGCGGGGTCAACACCGGGGAGCTGTTTTTT
-,-,TRBJ2-3,TRBV21-1,CASSRRLAGGGSDTQYF,TGTGCCAGCAGCCGACGACTAGCGGGAGGGGGCTCGGATACGCAGTATTTT
-,TRBD1,TRBJ1-5,TRBV10-3,CAISGQGVAQPQHF,TGTGCCATCAGTGGACAGGGTGTAGCTCAGCCCCAGCATTTT
-,-,TRBJ2-1,TRBV7-2,CASRQAGNEQFF,TGTGCCAGCAGGCAAGCGGGCAATGAGCAGTTCTTC
-,-,TRBJ2-5,TRBV21-1,CASSKPRGTGRRETQYF,TGTGCCAGCAGCAAACCAAGAGGGACAGGGAGGCGGGAGACCCAGTACTTC
few,-,TRBJ2-3,TRBV12-3/TRBV12-4,CASSSVEGGVGDTQYF,TGTGCCAGCAGTTCCGTAGAAGGGGGAGTGGGAGATACGCAGTATTTT
-,-,TRBJ2-3,TRBV11-2,CASSLEGPVSTDTQYF,TGTGCCAGCAGCTTAGAGGGCCCAGTTAGCACAGATACGCAGTATTTT
-,-,TRBJ2-1,TRBV12-3/TRBV12-4,CASSGSGRTQFF,TGTGCCAGCAGTGGGTCCGGTAGAACGCAGTTCTTC